The rows below give T cell receptor beta chains drawn from one sample of a study of shared clonotypes between healthy human individuals. The protocol was immunoSEQ multiplex PCR, while the TCRdb copy is restricted to in-frame clones and leaves out a portion. Of some 2 million clones listed, 85% to 95% are singletons. The sample was naive CD8+ T cells sorted from blood. The receptor source for this set is a man between 18 and 35 years old in good health. Both conserved end residues are part of each CDR3. The D gene is left open where the match is weak. Some rows have no size entry. The others give once, few or many, or a class for an expanded clone.

>13|TRBV7-9|few|-|TRBJ1-1
CASSLGGSTEAFF
TGTGCCAGCAGCTTGGGGGGCTCCACTGAAGCTTTCTTT
>19|TRBV28|-|-|TRBJ2-5
CASSYQLPPGPSPQETQYF
TGTGCCAGCAGCTATCAACTCCCCCCGGGGCCGAGCCCTCAAGAGACCCAGTACTTC
>12|TRBV6-5|-|-|TRBJ2-1
CASSELGNEQFF
TGTGCCAGCAGTGAGCTGGGCAATGAGCAGTTCTTC
>14|TRBV9|-|TRBD2|TRBJ2-7
CASSLGTISYEQYF
TGTGCCAGCAGCTTGGGGACTATCTCCTACGAGCAGTACTTC
>15|TRBV6-6|-|-|TRBJ2-7
CASSWVGESSYEQYF
TGTGCCAGCAGTTGGGTGGGGGAGAGCTCCTACGAGCAGTACTTC
>16|TRBV21-1|-|-|TRBJ2-5
CASSKVRGRGEETQYF
TGTGCCAGCAGCAAAGTTCGCGGCAGGGGCGAGGAGACCCAGTACTTC
>15|TRBV9|-|-|TRBJ1-1
CASSVKGDGDTEAFF
TGTGCCAGCAGCGTAAAGGGGGACGGGGACACTGAAGCTTTCTTT
>16|TRBV10-2|-|-|TRBJ1-2
CASSDAGPGALYGYTF
TGCGCCAGCAGTGATGCCGGTCCAGGGGCACTATATGGCTACACCTTC
>14|TRBV6-5|-|-|TRBJ2-5
CASRAGTQQETQYF
TGTGCCAGCAGGGCCGGGACACAACAAGAGACCCAGTACTTC
>17|TRBV5-6|-|TRBD1|TRBJ1-5
CASSSTSPGQGFQPQHF
TGTGCCAGCAGCTCGACCTCCCCGGGACAGGGGTTTCAGCCCCAGCATTTT
>18|TRBV9|-|TRBD1|TRBJ2-1
CASSVNRWTGKNYNEQFF
TGTGCCAGCAGCGTAAACAGGTGGACAGGGAAAAACTACAATGAGCAGTTCTTC
>15|TRBV7-8|once|TRBD2|TRBJ2-1
CASSSAGGEYNEQFF
TGTGCCAGCAGCTCGGCGGGAGGGGAATACAATGAGCAGTTCTTC
>16|TRBV6-5|-|TRBD2|TRBJ2-7
CASSYSSGREWHEQYF
TGTGCCAGCAGTTACTCGAGTGGGCGGGAGTGGCACGAGCAGTACTTC
>13|TRBV5-1|-|-|TRBJ1-1
CASSPWTNTEAFF
TGCGCCAGCAGCCCCTGGACGAACACTGAAGCTTTCTTT
>14|TRBV9|-|TRBD1|TRBJ1-2
CASSLNTGGDGYTF
TGTGCCAGCAGCTTAAATACAGGGGGCGACGGCTACACCTTC
>14|TRBV25-1|-|-|TRBJ2-5
CASSVGEREETQYF
TGTGCCAGCAGTGTGGGAGAGAGAGAAGAGACCCAGTACTTC
>12|TRBV7-9|-|-|TRBJ1-4
CASSFVNSGLFF
TGTGCCAGCAGCTTCGTTAACAGCGGCCTGTTTTTT
>19|TRBV7-9|-|-|TRBJ1-1
CASSPSLAGQPGMNTEAFF
TGTGCCAGCAGCCCGTCGCTGGCCGGACAGCCTGGTATGAACACTGAAGCTTTCTTT
>15|TRBV5-6|-|-|TRBJ1-2
CASSTGTETQNGYTF
TGTGCCAGCAGTACCGGGACTGAGACCCAAAATGGCTACACCTTC
>14|TRBV19|-|-|TRBJ1-2
CASSSPGWDYGYTF
TGTGCCAGTAGTAGCCCAGGATGGGACTATGGCTACACCTTC
>15|TRBV27|-|-|TRBJ1-2
CASSLIPLGIYGYTF
TGTGCCAGCAGTTTAATTCCCTTGGGGATCTATGGCTACACCTTC
>18|TRBV4-1|-|TRBD1|TRBJ1-1
CASSRETGGHDSNTEAFF
TGCGCCAGCAGCAGAGAAACAGGGGGTCATGATTCGAACACTGAAGCTTTCTTT
>13|TRBV7-8|-|-|TRBJ2-7
CASSLAGDYEQYF
TGTGCCAGCAGCTTAGCGGGAGACTACGAGCAGTACTTC
>15|TRBV6-1|-|TRBD2|TRBJ2-5
CASSPGLAGGETQYF
TGTGCCAGCAGTCCCGGACTAGCGGGAGGAGAGACCCAGTACTTC
>14|TRBV5-1|-|-|TRBJ2-1
CASSLEGGYNEQFF
TGCGCCAGCAGCTTGGAAGGAGGGTACAATGAGCAGTTCTTC
>14|TRBV7-6|-|-|TRBJ1-2
CASSLEAGQSLYTF
TGTGCCAGCAGCTTAGAGGCAGGGCAATCCCTCTACACCTTC
>14|TRBV7-9|-|TRBD2|TRBJ2-7
CASSISGSSYEQYF
TGTGCCAGCAGCATTAGCGGGAGCTCCTACGAGCAGTACTTC
>15|TRBV28|-|TRBD2|TRBJ2-7
CASSPPERGVYEQYF
TGTGCCAGCAGTCCCCCCGAGCGGGGGGTTTACGAGCAGTACTTC
>17|TRBV7-7|once|TRBD2|TRBJ2-5
CASSLAPGLAGGETQYF
TGTGCTAGCAGCTTAGCTCCGGGACTAGCGGGAGGTGAGACCCAGTACTTC
>15|TRBV4-2|once|-|TRBJ2-7
CASSQDYAGPYEQYF
TGTGCCAGCAGCCAAGATTACGCAGGGCCCTACGAGCAGTACTTC
>18|TRBV18|-|-|TRBJ1-6
CASSPLPAMSSYNSPLHF
TGTGCCAGCTCACCACTGCCAGCCATGAGCTCCTATAATTCACCCCTCCACTTT
>15|TRBV7-7|-|TRBD2|TRBJ2-1
CASSPNSGRINEQFF
TGTGCTAGCAGCCCCAATAGCGGGAGGATCAATGAGCAGTTCTTC
>16|TRBV4-3|-|-|TRBJ1-4
CASSQDSGIANEKLFF
TGCGCCAGCAGCCAAGATTCCGGGATAGCAAATGAAAAACTGTTTTTT
>12|TRBV2|-|-|TRBJ2-1
CASRDYYNEQFF
TGTGCCAGCAGGGACTACTACAATGAGCAGTTCTTC
>16|TRBV10-3|-|TRBD1|TRBJ1-2
CATTSGQGELGYGYTF
TGTGCCACAACTTCGGGACAGGGGGAGTTGGGCTATGGCTACACCTTC
>15|TRBV6-1|-|-|TRBJ2-7
CASSEAPGALYEQYF
TGTGCCAGCAGTGAAGCCCCGGGGGCACTATACGAGCAGTACTTC
>15|TRBV10-3|-|TRBD2|TRBJ2-3
CAISDLAGSTDTQYF
TGTGCCATCAGTGATCTAGCGGGGAGCACAGATACGCAGTATTTT
>14|TRBV6-5|-|-|TRBJ1-2
CASSPGVGLDGYTF
TGTGCCAGCAGTCCGGGGGTCGGGTTAGACGGCTACACCTTC
>12|TRBV9|-|-|TRBJ2-7
CASSPDGGEQYF
TGTGCCAGCAGCCCCGATGGAGGGGAGCAGTACTTC
>18|TRBV6-4|-|TRBD2|TRBJ2-1
CASSPKGLAGFWVNEQFF
TGTGCCAGCAGCCCCAAGGGACTAGCGGGATTTTGGGTCAATGAGCAGTTCTTC
>12|TRBV6-1|-|-|TRBJ2-1
CALGFGGYEQFF
TGTGCCTTGGGGTTTGGAGGCTATGAGCAGTTCTTC